The text below deals with one T cell receptor beta chain. This CDR3 is missing its conserved last phenylalanine or tryptophan, likely due to a read error. The data derive from a study of tumor and adjacent non-tumor tissue in lung cancer. About the study: On average, productive TCRbeta reads reached roughly 3.9 million per sample.

No cell sorting was done before RNA was extracted from the tissue. Between August and November 2014, newly diagnosed, chemotherapy-naive lung cancer patients underwent thoracic surgery in China. Three rounds of nested PCR, following a modified ARM-PCR protocol, produced the TCRbeta library. TCRdb fed the multiplex PCR reads into MiXCR, producing one record per CDR3 protein. Among fewer than 120,000 distinct CDR3 sequences listed, roughly 84% were seen once. The origin of this receptor is a man aged 65-85 years with non-small cell lung cancer. The sample taken for sequencing was lung tumor tissue.

CDR3 loop: CASSVGLTWMGYTI. As DNA, the CDR3 is TGTGCCAGCAGTGTGGGATTGACATGGATGGGCTACACCATC. J is TRBJ1-2 and V is TRBV6-1; D is unclear. The germline gives CDR1 MNHNS, CDR2 SASEGT. The CDR3 spans 14 residues. Trimming shortened V by 4 bases and J by 8 bases, and 17 bases separated the two germline ends.